This T cell receptor (beta chain) was captured by sequencing in a study of shared T cell receptors in the human thymus. Sequencing used immunoSEQ multiplex PCR; TCRdb keeps in-frame clones, though not all of them. Here the sample spans hundreds of thousands of clones, 75% to 80% being singletons. There are 17 residues in the CDR3. Germline assignment: CDR1 SGHDN and CDR2 FVKESK. Deletions cut 0 bases from V and 0 bases from J, with 15 bases between. These data were also filed under a second study, of human thymus T cells. From that paper: Thymic samples were excised during corrective heart operations. What related research reported was that thymic repertoires overlapped highly among unrelated individuals.

The source material was thymocytes. This receptor was identified in a boy under two years old with a congenital heart defect. The V gene is TRBV14, the J gene TRBJ2-7; a possible D gene is TRBD2 (6 bases). The CDR3 spells CASSQDRRGRFSYEQYF. Written as DNA, the CDR3 is TGTGCCAGCAGCCAAGATAGGCGGGGCCGCTTCTCCTACGAGCAGTACTTC.